The 20 T cell receptor beta chains below come from one sample, sequenced in a study of cytomegalovirus exposure and HLA in healthy donors (dated by TCRdb to the late 2010s). The library was made by the immunoSEQ multiplex PCR assay. For the multiplex PCR, a mixture combining 60 forward primers for TCR Vbeta segments and 13 reverse primers for TCR Jbeta segments was used. In TCRdb, the immuneACCESS table is reduced to in-frame sequences with V and J assigned. These tables do not hold every clone; where another copy was compared, an unresolved V gene accounts for under half, and the others remain unexplained. This sample lists around 87,000 clones; roughly 70% were detected once. The top ten clonotypes cover about 2.9% of the sample. Sequenced material: PBMCs. The receptors derive from a man aged 35 to 55 in good health and CMV-seronegative.

This clone has a handful of counts. V gene TRBV7-2 combines with J gene TRBJ2-7, with TRBD1 identical over 7 bases. V was clipped by 5 bases and J by 0 bases; unmatched bases: 13. This CDR3 is 17 amino acids long. The germline V gene encodes CDR1 SGHTA and CDR2 FQGNSA. The CDR3 is CASSRVPPGQSSYEQYF. The CDR3 DNA sequence: TGTGCCAGCAGCAGAGTACCTCCGGGACAGAGCTCCTACGAGCAGTACTTC.

This chain connects TRBV7-3 to TRBJ1-1; 9 nucleotides agree with TRBD1. The germline CDR1 and CDR2 sequences are SGHTA and FQGTGA. Trimming cost V 5 bases and J 1 base; bases outside gene matches: 11. There are 17 residues in the CDR3. CDR3 in amino acids: CASSRLRTGVGNTEAFF. DNA of the CDR3: TGTGCCAGCAGCCGTTTACGGACAGGGGTAGGGAACACTGAAGCTTTCTTT.

This clone is a singleton in its sample. This chain connects TRBV13 to TRBJ2-2; TRBD1 agrees at 8 bases. Germline-derived CDR1 and CDR2 are PRHDT and FYEKMQ (reference sequence). The CDR3 has 13 residues. The V and J ends lost 5 bases and 8 bases, in that order; junction bases with no gene match: 4. The chain's CDR3 is CASSTQGAGELFF. Here the CDR3 DNA reads TGTGCCAGCAGCACCCAGGGGGCTGGGGAGCTGTTTTTT.

The chain uses TRBV4-1 and TRBJ1-2; weak D call: TRBD1 (5 bases). Germline V gene data show CDR1 as MGHRA and CDR2 as YSYEKL. V shed 7 bases and J shed 4 bases, with 16 bases lying between them. This CDR3 has 14 amino acids. CDR3 region: CASTSFGAAYGYTF. The CDR3 bases are TGCGCCAGCACATCGTTTGGGGCCGCCTATGGCTACACCTTC.

The V and J genes are TRBV20-1 and TRBJ2-7; D may be TRBD1 (6 bases). Germline-derived CDR1 and CDR2 are DFQATT and SNEGSKA (reference sequence). This CDR3 comprises 11 residues. In DNA form, the CDR3 reads TGCAGGCCCTACAGGGCTTACGAGCAGTACTTC. Encoded protein: CRPYRAYEQYF.

In this sample, this clone turned up a few times. The gene calls are TRBV28 and TRBJ1-4; 9 bases map to TRBD1. V shed 6 bases and J 7 bases; nucleotides not matched to a gene: 9. CDR1 is MDHEN, CDR2 SYDVKM, per germline. The CDR3 sequence is 15 residues long. The CDR3 sequence: CASRRGWTGVEKLFF. In DNA form, the CDR3 reads TGTGCCAGCAGGAGGGGTTGGACAGGGGTTGAAAAACTGTTTTTT.

This clone is a singleton in its sample. The rearrangement uses TRBV9 and TRBJ2-1, with 7 bases matching TRBD1. The germline V gene encodes CDR1 SGDLS and CDR2 YYNGEE. The junction had 4 bases not matched to a gene; V was cut back by 4 bases and J by 0 bases. This CDR3 is built from 15 residues. CDR3 amino acids: CASSSGQPSYNEQFF. The CDR3 DNA follows: TGTGCCAGCAGCTCGGGACAGCCCTCCTACAATGAGCAGTTCTTC.

This clone was seen more than once but under ten times. The genes are TRBV28 and TRBJ1-5, with D possibly being TRBD1 (6 bases). The V end lost 5 bases, the J end lost 4 bases, and 12 bases lay between the germline ends. The CDR3 is 14 residues long. CDR1 and CDR2 (germline): MDHEN, SYDVKM. CDR3 DNA: TGTGCCAGCAGTGGACAGCCAAGGAATCAGCCCCAGCATTTT. Translation gives CASSGQPRNQPQHF.

This chain connects TRBV7-9 to TRBJ1-3, with D uncertain. With 0 bases removed from V and 0 bases from J, the gap between germline ends came to 9 bases. CDR1 is SEHNR, CDR2 FQNEAQ, per germline (reference sequence). CDR3 size: 16 residues. The CDR3 nucleotides read TGTGCCAGCAGCTTAGCCCCAGGCCGCTCTGGAAACACCATATATTTT. This codes for CASSLAPGRSGNTIYF.

The table lists this clone with a count of one. The genes are TRBV9 and TRBJ1-6; D possibly corresponds to TRBD1 (6 bases). The germline V gene has CDR1 SGDLS and CDR2 YYNGEE. V lost 0 bases to trimming and J lost 7 bases, with 11 bases between them. This CDR3 spans 15 amino acids. The CDR3 bases are TGTGCCAGCAGCGTAGCGGGACAAGGAAATTCACCCCTCCACTTT. Translating gives CASSVAGQGNSPLHF.

This clone was seen a handful of times. The J gene is TRBJ2-5, the V gene TRBV19; TRBD1 agrees at 11 bases. This CDR3 is built from 16 residues. From germline, CDR1 is LNHDA and CDR2 SQIVND (reference sequence). The V and J ends lost 5 bases and 5 bases, in that order; junction bases with no gene match: 10. The CDR3 loop reads CASSPGGTGGRETQYF. The DNA of the CDR3 is TGTGCCAGTAGTCCAGGGGGGACAGGGGGACGTGAGACCCAGTACTTC.

The chain joins TRBV29-1 to TRBJ2-1, with D possibly TRBD1 on 5 matching bases. Deletions cut 7 bases from V and 1 base from J, with 20 bases between. The length of the CDR3 is 16 residues. Germline CDR1 SQVTM, CDR2 ANQGSEA. This CDR3 is CSASLSGLRSYNEQFF. The CDR3, as DNA: TGCAGCGCAAGTCTATCAGGGCTACGGTCCTACAATGAGCAGTTCTTC.

In regard to this clone: The final CDR3 position lacks the conserved phenylalanine or tryptophan, pointing to a likely read error. The gene calls are TRBV28 and TRBJ1-2; unclear D gene. V was clipped by 1 base and J by 8 bases, with 5 bases between them. The CDR3 spans 11 residues. Germline assignment: CDR1 MDHEN and CDR2 SYDVKM. The CDR3 DNA reads TGTGCCAGCAGTTTATCCGGAGGCTACACCCTC. This codes for CASSLSGGYTL.

The J gene is TRBJ1-4, the V gene TRBV27; D is undetermined. Germline V gene sequence: CDR1 MNHEY, CDR2 SMNVEV (reference sequence). Trimming took 6 bases from V and 0 from J, leaving 11 bases between them. This CDR3 is 15 amino acids long. The CDR3 DNA sequence: TGTGCCAGCAGCTTCCTGAGTGCAACTAATGAAAAACTGTTTTTT. Translating gives CASSFLSATNEKLFF. Drawing the rest from reference TRBV27 and TRBJ1-4, the complete variable domain is EAQVTQNPRYLITVTGKKLTVTCSQNMNHEYMSWYRQDPGLGLRQIYYSMNVEVTDKGDVPEGYKVSRKEKRNFPLILESPSPNQTSLYFCASSFLSATNEKLFFGSGTQLSVL.

The CDR3 loop reads CASSQDYRTGELFF. The CDR3 DNA is TGCGCCAGCAGCCAAGATTATCGGACCGGGGAGCTGTTTTTT. V and J are TRBV4-3 and TRBJ2-2; D ambiguous. The V gene lost 0 bases and the J gene lost 5 bases, with 7 bases spanning the gap. The CDR3 totals 14 residues. CDR1 LGHNA and CDR2 YSLEER come from the germline V gene.

On this clone: The sample contains more than one DNA sequence encoding this CDR3. This rearrangement joins TRBV28 to TRBJ2-7; D unresolved. Trimming took 6 bases from V and 4 from J, leaving 7 bases between them. This CDR3 spans 11 amino acids. Germline V gives CDR1 MDHEN, CDR2 SYDVKM. CDR3 in DNA: TGTGCCAGCAGCAGGCAATACGAGCAGTACTTC. Protein: CASSRQYEQYF.

The CDR3 spells CASSYLDRMNTEAFF. CDR3 DNA sequence: TGTGCCAGCAGTTACCTGGACAGAATGAACACTGAAGCTTTCTTT. The rearrangement links TRBV6-5 to TRBJ1-1, with a possible D match to TRBD1 (6 bases). Trimming removed 2 bases at V and 0 bases at J, with 10 bases between. This CDR3 spans 15 amino acids. Germline CDR1 and CDR2: MNHEY and SVGAGI.

This clone was counted once. The chain uses TRBV7-9 and TRBJ1-5; TRBD1 matches at 8 bases. In germline, CDR1 is SEHNR, CDR2 FQNEAQ (reference sequence). The CDR3 consists of 16 residues. The J segment lost 2 bases and the V segment lost 5 bases, leaving 8 bases of the junction unmatched. CDR3 in amino acids: CASSAGQGGGNQPQHF. CDR3 sequence (DNA): TGTGCCAGCAGCGCAGGACAGGGCGGCGGCAATCAGCCCCAGCATTTT. The full variable domain, in which reference TRBV7-9 and TRBJ1-5 provide the parts outside the CDR3, is DTGVSQNPRHKITKRGQNVTFRCDPISEHNRLYWYRQTLGQGPEFLTYFQNEAQLEKSRLLSDRFSAERPKGSFSTLEIQRTEQGDSAMYLCASSAGQGGGNQPQHFGDGTRLSIL.

This chain joins TRBV9 and TRBJ2-2, with unresolved D. Trimming pared 4 bases from V and 3 bases from J, leaving 4 bases between. Looked up from germline, CDR1 is SGDLS and CDR2 is YYNGEE. This CDR3 has 12 residues. CDR3 amino acids: CASSLYTGELFF. In DNA, the CDR3 is TGTGCCAGCAGCCTGTACACCGGGGAGCTGTTTTTT. Drawing the rest from reference TRBV9 and TRBJ2-2, the complete variable domain is DSGVTQTPKHLITATGQRVTLRCSPRSGDLSVYWYQQSLDQGLQFLIQYYNGEERAKGNILERFSAQQFPDLHSELNLSSLELGDSALYFCASSLYTGELFFGEGSRLTVL.

This chain connects TRBV5-1 to TRBJ2-2; 7 bases agree with TRBD1. The CDR3 has 15 amino acids. The trim removed 0 bases at V and 7 bases at J, leaving 6 bases unmatched. The germline V gene encodes CDR1 SGHRS and CDR2 YFSETQ. The CDR3 DNA sequence: TGCGCCAGCAGCTTGGGGACAGGCGGTGTCGGGGAGCTGTTTTTT. Translation gives CASSLGTGGVGELFF.